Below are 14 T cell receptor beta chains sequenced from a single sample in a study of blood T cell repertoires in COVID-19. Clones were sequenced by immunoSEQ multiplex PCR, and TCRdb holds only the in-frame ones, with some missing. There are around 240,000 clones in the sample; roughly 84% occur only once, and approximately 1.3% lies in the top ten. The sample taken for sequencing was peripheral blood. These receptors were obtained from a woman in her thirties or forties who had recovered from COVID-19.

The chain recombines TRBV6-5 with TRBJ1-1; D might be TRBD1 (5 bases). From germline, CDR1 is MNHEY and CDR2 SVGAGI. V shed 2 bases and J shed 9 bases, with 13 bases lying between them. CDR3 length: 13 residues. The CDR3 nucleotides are TGTGCCAGCAGTTACGACGTCCAGGGAAAAGCTTTCTTT. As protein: CASSYDVQGKAFF.

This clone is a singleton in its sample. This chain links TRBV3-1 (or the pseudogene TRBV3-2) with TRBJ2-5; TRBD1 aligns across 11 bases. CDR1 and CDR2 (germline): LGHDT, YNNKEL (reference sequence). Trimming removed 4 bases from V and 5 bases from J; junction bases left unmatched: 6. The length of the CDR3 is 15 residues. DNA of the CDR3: TGTGCCAGCAGCCCGGGACAGGGGGTCCGGGAGACCCAGTACTTC. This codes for CASSPGQGVRETQYF.

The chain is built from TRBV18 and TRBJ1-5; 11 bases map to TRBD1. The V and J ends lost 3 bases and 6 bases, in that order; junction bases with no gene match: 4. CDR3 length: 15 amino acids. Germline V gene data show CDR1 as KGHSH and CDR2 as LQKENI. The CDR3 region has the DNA TGTGCCAGCTCACCCGGGGGGACAGGGGGTCAGCCCCAGCATTTT. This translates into CASSPGGTGGQPQHF.

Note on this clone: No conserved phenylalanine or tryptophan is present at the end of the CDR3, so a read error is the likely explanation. Written as DNA, the CDR3 is TGTGCCAGCAGTTACCCTCTTAGCACTGAAGCTTTCCTT. Protein sequence: CASSYPLSTEAFL. The J gene is TRBJ1-1, the V gene TRBV6-2 or TRBV6-3; D is unresolved. The V gene lost 2 bases and the J gene lost 4 bases, with 8 bases spanning the gap. This CDR3 has 13 amino acids. From germline, CDR1 is MNHEY and CDR2 SVGEGT.

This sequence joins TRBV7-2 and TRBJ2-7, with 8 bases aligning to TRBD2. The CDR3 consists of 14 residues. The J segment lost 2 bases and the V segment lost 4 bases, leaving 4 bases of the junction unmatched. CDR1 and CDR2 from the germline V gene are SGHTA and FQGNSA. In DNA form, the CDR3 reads TGTGCCAGCAGCTATAACGGGGGGGCCTACGAGCAGTACTTC. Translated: CASSYNGGAYEQYF.

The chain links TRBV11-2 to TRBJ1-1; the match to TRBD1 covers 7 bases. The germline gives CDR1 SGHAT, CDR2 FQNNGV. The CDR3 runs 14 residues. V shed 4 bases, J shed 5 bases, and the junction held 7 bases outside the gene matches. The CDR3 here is CASSSGQEWTEAFF. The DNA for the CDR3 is TGTGCCAGCAGCTCCGGACAGGAATGGACTGAAGCTTTCTTT.

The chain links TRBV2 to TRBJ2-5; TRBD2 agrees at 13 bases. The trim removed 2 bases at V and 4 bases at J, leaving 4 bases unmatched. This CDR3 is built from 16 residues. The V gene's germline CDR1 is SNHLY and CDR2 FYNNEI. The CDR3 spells CASSETSGGAGETQYF. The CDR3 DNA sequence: TGTGCCAGCAGTGAAACTAGCGGGGGGGCAGGAGAGACCCAGTACTTC.

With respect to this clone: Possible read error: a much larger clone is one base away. CDR3 in DNA: TGTGCCAGCAGCCGACAGAGTGAAGCTTTCTTT. The encoded protein is CASSRQSEAFF. V usage is TRBV7-2 and J usage is TRBJ1-1; D may be TRBD1 (5 bases). Trimming cost V 5 bases and J 7 bases, with 8 bases left between them. The CDR3 totals 11 residues. CDR1 and CDR2 from the germline V gene are SGHTA and FQGNSA.

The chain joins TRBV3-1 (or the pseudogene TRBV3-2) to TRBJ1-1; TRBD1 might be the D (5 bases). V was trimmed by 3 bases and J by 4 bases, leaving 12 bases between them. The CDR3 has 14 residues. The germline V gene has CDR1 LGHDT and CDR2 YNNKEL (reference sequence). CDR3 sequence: CASSHPAGSTEAFF. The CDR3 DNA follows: TGTGCCAGCAGCCACCCCGCAGGGTCCACTGAAGCTTTCTTT.

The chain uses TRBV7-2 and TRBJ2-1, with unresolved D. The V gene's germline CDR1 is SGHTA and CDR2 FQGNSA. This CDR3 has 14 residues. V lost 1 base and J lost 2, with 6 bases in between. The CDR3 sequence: CASSLGSPYNEQFF. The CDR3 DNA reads TGTGCCAGCAGCTTAGGGAGTCCCTACAATGAGCAGTTCTTC.

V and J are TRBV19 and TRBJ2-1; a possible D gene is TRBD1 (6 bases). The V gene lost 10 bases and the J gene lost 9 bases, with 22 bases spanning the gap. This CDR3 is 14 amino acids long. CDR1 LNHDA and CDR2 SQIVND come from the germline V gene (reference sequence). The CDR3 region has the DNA TGTGCCACCGCCAGGGGTAGTGAGGGCCCTGAGCAGTTCTTC. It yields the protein CATARGSEGPEQFF.

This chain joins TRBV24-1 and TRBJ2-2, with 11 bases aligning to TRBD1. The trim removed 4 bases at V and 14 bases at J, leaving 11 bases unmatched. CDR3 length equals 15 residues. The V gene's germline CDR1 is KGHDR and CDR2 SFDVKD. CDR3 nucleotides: TGTGCCACCAGTGAATTCGCAGGACAGGGGGCTTTCCTGTTTTTT. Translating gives CATSEFAGQGAFLFF.

The CDR3 coding sequence is TGTGCCAGCAGTTACAGTGACCGGGACAGGGGTCGAGAGCAGTACTTC. It codes for CASSYSDRDRGREQYF. V is TRBV6-2 or TRBV6-3 and J is TRBJ2-7, with 10 bases matching TRBD1. The CDR3 covers 16 residues. V dropped 2 bases and J dropped 7; count of bases not matched to a gene: 11. Germline V lookup: CDR1 MNHEY, CDR2 SVGEGT.

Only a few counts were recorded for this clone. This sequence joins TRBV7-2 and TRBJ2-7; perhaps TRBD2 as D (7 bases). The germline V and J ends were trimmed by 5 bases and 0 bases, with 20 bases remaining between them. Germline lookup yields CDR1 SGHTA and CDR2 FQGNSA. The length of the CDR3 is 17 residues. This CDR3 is CASSTNPLGGPSYEQYF. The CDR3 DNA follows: TGTGCCAGCAGCACCAATCCCCTCGGGGGGCCCTCCTACGAGCAGTACTTC.